This TCR beta chain originates from a study of OX40 agonist ivuxolimab in advanced cancers. On the study more broadly: Given to patients was ivuxolimab, an agonistic anti-OX40 (CD134) antibody. One hepatocellular carcinoma and a couple of cutaneous melanoma patients partially responded.

Using immunoSEQ multiplex PCR, the repertoire was profiled, and TCRdb retains in-frame clones only, with some absent. This repertoire shows nearly 45,000 clones, 80% found once; its top ten account for 4.2%. V shed 3 bases and J 9 bases; nucleotides not matched to a gene: 10. This CDR3 has 17 residues. The V gene's germline CDR1 is SGHDN and CDR2 FVKESK. The specimen comprised CD4+ or CD8+ T cells sorted from blood, sampled in a trial of the OX40 agonist ivuxolimab. This sequence was found in an adult with an advanced solid tumor such as melanoma, head and neck, liver or kidney cancer. The V gene is TRBV14, the J gene TRBJ2-1; 14 nucleotides line up with TRBD2. CDR3 sequence (DNA): TGTGCCAGCAGCCACCGAACCGGGACTAGCGGGAGTGGTGAGCAGTTCTTC. Its protein product is CASSHRTGTSGSGEQFF.